This TCR beta chain stems from a study of T cell responses to AZD1222 COVID-19 vaccine. Broader study findings: Clonal diversity was possibly underestimated, and white British individuals and females predominated among donors.

A remark on this clone: Its target is not known.

Trimming removed 2 bases from V and 6 bases from J, with 7 bases in between. The V gene's germline CDR1 is MNHEY and CDR2 SVGAGI. This CDR3 spans 13 amino acids. TCRdb's table, derived via immunoSEQ multiplex PCR, lists solely in-frame clones and lacks some. The sample records approximately 110,000 clones, about 90% being singletons. The sample was peripheral blood, taken on day 0 of AZD1222 vaccination. The genes are TRBV6-5 and TRBJ2-2, with D tentatively TRBD2 (6 bases). The sequence was obtained from an adult in good health. The CDR3 region is CASSYPSAGELFF. The CDR3 nucleotides read TGTGCCAGCAGTTACCCTAGCGCCGGGGAGCTGTTTTTT.